This TCR beta chain came from a study of blood T cell repertoires in COVID-19. On the study more broadly: The United States, Italy and Spain provided the acute and convalescent COVID-19 samples. PBMCs, B-cell-depleted T cells, or T cells were the source of the cDNA or gDNA that made up the material.

The cohort comprised adults aged roughly 18 to 100 years residing in about two dozen US areas. The germline gives CDR1 SGHVS, CDR2 FQNEAQ. The length of the CDR3 is 13 residues. The V end was cut by 8 bases, the J end by 4 bases, with 14 bases between. Per the original data handling: Amplification of reference gene primers was used by the study to estimate nucleated cell counts. Assay: immunoSEQ multiplex PCR; the TCRdb copy retains only in-frame clones and omits some. That table supplies the V and J calls and clone size; D and trimming were determined from the DNA. The sample consists of about 410,000 clones, roughly 90% of them appearing once.

The source material was PBMCs or T cells enriched from blood (not recorded which). The rearrangement links TRBV7-8 to TRBJ1-2; a possible D gene is TRBD1 (5 bases). This clonotype was sampled from a woman in her thirties who had recovered from COVID-19. CDR3 nucleotides: TGTGCCAGCGCCTCTGCGGGGCTCTATGGCTACACCTTC. Amino acid sequence: CASASAGLYGYTF. Full variable domain (missing parts from reference TRBV7-8 and TRBJ1-2): GAGVSQSPRYKVAKRGQDVALRCDPISGHVSLFWYQQALGQGPEFLTYFQNEAQLDKSGLPSDRFFAERPEGSVSTLKIQRTQQEDSAVYLCASASAGLYGYTFGSGTRLTVV.